Below, 29 T cell receptor beta chains from the same sample are listed, as sequenced in a study of neurological immune-mediated disorders. TCRdb redid the calling of the 5' RACE reads with MiXCR, one entry per CDR3 protein. The sample yields 75,000 to 90,000 distinct CDR3 sequences, 10% to 13% seen once. Sequenced material: PBMCs. The receptors shown here come from a middle-aged man in good health.

This clonotype was observed many times. This chain connects TRBV13 to TRBJ2-7; TRBD1 matches 8 bases. The CDR3 is made up of 14 amino acids. Trimming at V came to 5 bases and at J to 3 bases, leaving 6 bases not matched to a gene. Germline V lookup: CDR1 PRHDT, CDR2 FYEKMQ (reference sequence). DNA for the CDR3: TGTGCCAGCAGCATCTATGGACAGGGCTACGAGCAGTACTTC. Translation: CASSIYGQGYEQYF.

This clonotype was observed many times. The chain recombines TRBV2 with TRBJ1-1; TRBD1 matches at 9 bases. V lost 5 bases to trimming and J lost 7 bases; unmatched junction nucleotides: 14. CDR3 length: 16 residues. CDR1 and CDR2 from the germline V gene are SNHLY and FYNNEI. The CDR3 sequence is CASSPILGTGTDEAFF. DNA for the CDR3: TGTGCCAGCAGTCCGATTCTAGGGACAGGGACGGATGAAGCTTTCTTT.

This clonotype was picked up many times. The chain carries TRBV5-1 and TRBJ2-3; 14 nucleotides agree with TRBD2. The CDR3 spans 18 residues. CDR1 is SGHRS, CDR2 YFSETQ, per germline. The V segment lost 4 bases and the J segment 0 bases; nucleotides outside the gene matches: 7. This chain's CDR3 is CASSRTGLAGASTDTQYF. DNA of the CDR3: TGCGCCAGCAGCCGTACGGGACTAGCGGGAGCAAGCACAGATACGCAGTATTTT.

This clonotype was seen ten or more times. This chain joins TRBV18 and TRBJ2-3, with unresolved D. Trimming stripped 5 bases from V and 5 bases from J, with 8 bases between. This CDR3 has 12 residues. The V gene's germline CDR1 is KGHSH and CDR2 LQKENI. CDR3 in amino acids: CASSAILDTQYF. CDR3 nucleotides: TGTGCCAGCTCAGCCATACTAGATACGCAGTATTTT.

The CDR3 protein is CASSLAKAGGFVAGELFF. The CDR3 coding sequence is TGTGCCAGCAGCTTAGCGAAAGCGGGCGGGTTTGTAGCCGGGGAGCTGTTTTTT. The chain couples TRBV7-2 to TRBJ2-2; D is perhaps TRBD2 (6 bases). This CDR3 is built from 18 residues. V lost 0 bases to trimming and J lost 6 bases, with 20 bases between them. CDR1 and CDR2 (germline): SGHTA, FQGNSA.

At least ten counts were recorded for this clonotype. The CDR3 reads CASSSGSGGPSNEQFF. CDR3 nucleotides: TGCGCCAGCAGCTCCGGCTCGGGAGGGCCGAGCAATGAGCAGTTCTTC. The chain couples TRBV5-1 to TRBJ2-1, with 8 bases fitting TRBD2. The CDR3 runs 16 residues. The germline V gene encodes CDR1 SGHRS and CDR2 YFSETQ. V was pared by 3 bases and J by 6 bases, with 11 bases of the junction left unmatched.

This clonotype has ten or more counts. The CDR3: CASSPQGAGGLNTEAFF. DNA of the CDR3: TGCGCCAGCAGCCCCCAGGGAGCCGGGGGGCTCAACACTGAAGCTTTCTTT. V usage is TRBV5-1 and J usage is TRBJ1-1, with a tentative D call TRBD1 (6 bases). The germline gives CDR1 SGHRS, CDR2 YFSETQ. The CDR3 loop spans 17 amino acids. Trimming left V 4 bases short and J 2 bases short, with 21 bases between.

Remarks on this clonotype: A single base separates this from a much larger clone, so it may be a read error. This chain uses TRBV10-3 with TRBJ2-1, with D possibly called TRBD1 or TRBD2 (5 bases each). The germline CDR1 and CDR2 sequences are ENHRY and SYGVKD. V lost 0 bases to trimming and J lost 6 bases, with 15 bases between them. The CDR3 has 16 amino acids. The CDR3 nucleotides are TGTGCCATCAGTGAGTCTTGGGGGAGTTTGACCAATGAGCAGTTCTTC. This encodes CAISESWGSLTNEQFF.

This clonotype was recorded many times. The gene calls are TRBV7-2 and TRBJ2-6, with D hard to call. Germline V gives CDR1 SGHTA, CDR2 FQGNSA. This CDR3 has 17 amino acids. Trimming removed 5 bases at V and 0 bases at J, with 14 bases between. The CDR3, as DNA: TGTGCCAGCAGCCCGCAGATCTACGGCTCTGGGGCCAACGTCCTGACTTTC. Protein: CASSPQIYGSGANVLTF.

This clonotype was seen repeatedly, ten times or more. The chain has TRBV3-1 and TRBJ1-2; D may be TRBD1 (5 bases). This CDR3 comprises 15 residues. V lost 4 bases and J lost 2, with 14 bases in between. Germline-derived CDR1 and CDR2 are LGHDT and YNNKEL (reference sequence). This CDR3 reads CASSRRDRKNYGYTF. CDR3 in DNA: TGTGCCAGCAGCCGCCGGGACCGAAAAAACTATGGCTACACCTTC.

The sample holds many counts of this clonotype. This chain joins TRBV29-1 and TRBJ2-1, with a tentative D call TRBD2 (5 bases). Trimming shortened V by 3 bases and J by 2 bases, and 8 bases separated the two germline ends. The germline V gene encodes CDR1 SQVTM and CDR2 ANQGSEA. CDR3 size: 13 residues. The CDR3 nucleotides are TGCAGCGTTGACGGGAAGGCCTACAATGAGCAGTTCTTC. Residues: CSVDGKAYNEQFF.

This clonotype was observed many times. The rearrangement links TRBV2 to TRBJ2-7; no definite D call. V lost 3 bases, J lost 3 bases, and 0 bases lay in between. The CDR3 consists of 10 residues. Germline values: CDR1 SNHLY, CDR2 FYNNEI. This chain's CDR3 is CASSDYEQYF. Here the CDR3 DNA reads TGTGCCAGCAGTGACTACGAGCAGTACTTC.

This clonotype was recorded at least ten times. The J gene is TRBJ2-7, the V gene TRBV20-1; 9 bases agree with TRBD2. The CDR3 sequence is 15 residues long. The V gene's germline CDR1 is DFQATT and CDR2 SNEGSKA (reference sequence). The CDR3 nucleotides are TGCAGCGTGTATAGGGGTGGTAGCGGGAGAGACGAGCAGTACTTC. It specifies CSVYRGGSGRDEQYF.

This clonotype was recorded many times. This chain joins TRBV6-5 and TRBJ1-1, with TRBD1 as a possible D gene (5 bases). CDR3 length equals 16 residues. The V end was cut by 0 bases, the J end by 1 base, with 12 bases between. Looked up from germline, CDR1 is MNHEY and CDR2 is SVGAGI. The DNA of the CDR3 is TGTGCCAGCAGTTACTCTCCAGGGAAGGGGAACACTGAAGCTTTCTTT. Translating it yields CASSYSPGKGNTEAFF.

This clonotype was counted ten times or more. This chain connects TRBV28 to TRBJ1-2; TRBD1 is a possible D gene (5 bases). Germline V gives CDR1 MDHEN, CDR2 SYDVKM. The CDR3 runs to 11 residues. Trimming removed 3 bases from V and 11 bases from J, with 10 bases in between. The CDR3 spells CASSLRQTYTF. CDR3 sequence (DNA): TGTGCCAGCAGTTTGAGACAGACTTACACCTTC.

The chain uses TRBV6-1 and TRBJ2-3; D ambiguous. This CDR3 is 16 amino acids long. V lost 3 bases and J 0 bases, leaving 13 bases between the germline ends. The germline gives CDR1 MNHNS, CDR2 SASEGT. The CDR3 region is CASSEPGGPSTDTQYF. CDR3 in DNA: TGTGCCAGCAGTGAGCCCGGTGGCCCTAGCACAGATACGCAGTATTTT.

There are many counts of this clonotype. The V and J genes are TRBV29-1 and TRBJ1-1; possible D gene TRBD1, 5 bases. This CDR3 is built from 12 residues. Looked up from germline, CDR1 is SQVTM and CDR2 is ANQGSEA. The V and J ends lost 3 bases and 0 bases respectively, with 5 bases between them. For the CDR3, the DNA is TGCAGCGTTGACAGGGTGAACACTGAAGCTTTCTTT. Translation gives CSVDRVNTEAFF. The full variable domain, with the rest looked up from reference TRBV29-1 and TRBJ1-1, is SAVISQKPSRDICQRGTSLTIQCQVDSQVTMMFWYRQQPGQSLTLIATANQGSEATYESGFVIDKFPISRPNLTFSTLTVSNMSPEDSSIYLCSVDRVNTEAFFGQGTRLTVV.

This clonotype was found many times. This chain connects TRBV10-3 to TRBJ2-2; the D gene is possibly TRBD1 (5 bases). The germline V and J ends were trimmed by 7 bases and 5 bases, with 14 bases remaining between them. CDR3 length: 14 residues. Germline-derived CDR1 and CDR2 are ENHRY and SYGVKD. The CDR3 DNA sequence: TGTGCCATCACCCCGACGACAGTGACCGGGGAGCTGTTTTTT. This sequence encodes CAITPTTVTGELFF.

This clonotype was picked up many times. This CDR3 is CASSPWTGQNTEAFF. DNA of the CDR3: TGTGCCAGCTCACCCTGGACAGGGCAGAACACTGAAGCTTTCTTT. The rearrangement joins TRBV18 to TRBJ1-1; TRBD1 aligns across 8 bases. The length of the CDR3 is 15 residues. V gave up 3 bases and J gave up 1 base; unmatched junction bases: 4. Looked up from germline, CDR1 is KGHSH and CDR2 is LQKENI.

This clonotype was seen repeatedly, ten times or more. In nucleotides, the CDR3 is TGTGCCAGCAGTCCGACACCGAAAGAGACCCAGTACTTC. It specifies CASSPTPKETQYF. V usage is TRBV12-3 or TRBV12-4 and J usage is TRBJ2-5; D ambiguous. CDR3 length equals 13 residues. The V gene lost 5 bases and the J gene lost 3 bases, with 10 bases spanning the gap.

This clonotype showed up many times. The J gene is TRBJ1-2, the V gene TRBV12-3 or TRBV12-4; possibly TRBD1 for D (6 bases). Trimming removed 6 bases at V and 6 bases at J, with 20 bases between. This CDR3 region has 15 residues. The CDR3 DNA reads as TGTGCCAGCAGCCGAGAGCAGGGGAACGGGGATGGCTACACCTTC. Amino acid sequence: CASSREQGNGDGYTF.

This clonotype was found many times. The rearrangement joins TRBV12-3 or TRBV12-4 to TRBJ2-5; the D gene is possibly TRBD1 (6 bases). The germline V and J ends were trimmed by 4 bases and 3 bases, with 15 bases remaining between them. CDR3 length: 15 amino acids. The CDR3 DNA reads TGTGCCAGCAGTTCCCAGGACAGATGGGAAGAGACCCAGTACTTC. Encoded protein: CASSSQDRWEETQYF.

This clonotype was observed many times. This sequence joins TRBV10-3 and TRBJ2-2; D may be TRBD2 (5 bases). V lost 3 bases and J 4 bases, leaving 12 bases between the germline ends. This CDR3 spans 15 amino acids. CDR1 and CDR2 from the germline V gene are ENHRY and SYGVKD. CDR3 DNA sequence: TGTGCCATCAGTGACTCGGGAACCCTCACCGGGGAGCTGTTTTTT. As protein: CAISDSGTLTGELFF.

This clonotype has ten or more counts. The CDR3 carries no conserved terminal phenylalanine or tryptophan, so it likely arises from a read error. It is unclear where the CDR3 begins or ends on the DNA, so no DNA is shown, and the CDR3 is as TCRdb lists it. This chain joins TRBV3-1 and TRBJ2-7; whether TRBD1, the table's D call, matches the DNA was not checked. The CDR3 adds up to 13 amino acids, both ends counted. Germline V gives CDR1 LGHDT, CDR2 YNNKEL (reference sequence). The CDR3 sequence: CASSRQGTGEFSL.

This clonotype was recorded at least ten times. This chain uses TRBV9 with TRBJ2-2, with 11 bases fitting TRBD2. The CDR3 contains 15 residues. Losses at the gene ends were 5 bases for V and 2 bases for J; bases not matched to a gene: 2. Germline CDR1 SGDLS, CDR2 YYNGEE. The CDR3 DNA reads as TGTGCCAGCAGGGGGACTAGCGGTAACACCGGGGAGCTGTTTTTT. Its protein is CASRGTSGNTGELFF.

This clonotype was detected ten times or more. The rearrangement uses TRBV20-1 and TRBJ1-2; 9 positions match TRBD1. Germline CDR1 reads DFQATT; CDR2 reads SNEGSKA (reference sequence). Trimming took 6 bases from V and 6 from J; bases not matched to a gene: 11. The CDR3 is 14 amino acids. CDR3 in amino acids: CSASTGTGTDGYTF. The CDR3 nucleotides read TGCAGTGCATCTACCGGGACAGGGACGGATGGCTACACCTTC.

There are many counts of this clonotype. The chain links TRBV29-1 to TRBJ1-1, with a possible D match to TRBD1 (6 bases). The CDR3 consists of 11 residues. V lost 8 bases and J lost 4, with 11 bases in between. Per germline, CDR1 SQVTM and CDR2 ANQGSEA. The CDR3 region is CSHRVGTEAFF. Here the CDR3 DNA reads TGCAGCCACAGGGTGGGCACTGAAGCTTTCTTT.

The chain employs TRBV2 and TRBJ2-5, with 8 bases aligning to TRBD2. Germline V CDR1 and CDR2: SNHLY, FYNNEI. CDR3 length equals 13 residues. With V trimmed by 8 bases and J by 1 base, 3 bases remained unmatched. CDR3 nucleotides: TGTGCCAGCTATAGCGGGGTCCAAGAGACCCAGTACTTC. It translates to CASYSGVQETQYF.

The CDR3 DNA reads as TGCAGTGCTAGAGATCCACAGGGGGCGATGCCCTACAATGAGCAGTTCTTC. It translates to CSARDPQGAMPYNEQFF. This chain links TRBV20-1 with TRBJ2-1; 9 positions match TRBD1. With V trimmed by 0 bases and J by 2 bases, 8 bases remained unmatched. The germline V gene has CDR1 DFQATT and CDR2 SNEGSKA (reference sequence). The CDR3 runs to 17 residues.